These 22 T cell receptor beta chains originate from one sample sequenced in a study of T cells in Graves' hyperthyroidism and ophthalmopathy. RNA transcripts gave rise to amplified TCR beta CDR3 regions. First-round RT-PCR of the TCR CDR3 relied on the HTBI primer set. TCRdb passed the multiplex PCR reads through MiXCR, listing each CDR3 protein once. The sample has 600,000 to 650,000 distinct CDR3 sequences, about a sixth seen once. The sample was blood. The receptor source for this set is a young woman with Graves' hyperthyroidism.

This clonotype appeared a few times. The genes are TRBV3-1 and TRBJ2-5; D ambiguous. Germline V gene sequence: CDR1 LGHDT, CDR2 YNNKEL (reference sequence). The CDR3 extends over 12 amino acids. Trimming took off 1 base at V and 4 bases at J, with 4 bases between the two ends. Here the CDR3 reads CASSQGAETQYF. The CDR3 DNA follows: TGTGCCAGCAGCCAAGGTGCAGAGACCCAGTACTTC.

The chain combines TRBV20-1 with TRBJ1-3; D not certain. V was clipped by 4 bases and J by 2 bases, with 3 bases between them. The length of the CDR3 is 11 residues. Germline CDR1 reads DFQATT; CDR2 reads SNEGSKA (reference sequence). The CDR3 loop is CSAKTGNTIYF. CDR3 sequence (DNA): TGCAGTGCTAAAACTGGAAACACCATATATTTT.

This clonotype was counted ten times or more. Written as DNA, the CDR3 is TGTGCCAGCAGCTACTTGGACAGGGTGAATGAGCAGTTCTTC. Residues: CASSYLDRVNEQFF. The rearrangement links TRBV9 to TRBJ2-1; 8 nucleotides agree with TRBD1. Per germline, CDR1 SGDLS and CDR2 YYNGEE. The trim removed 4 bases at V and 7 bases at J, leaving 7 bases unmatched. The CDR3 is 14 residues long.

A remark on this clonotype: This sequence may be a read error, since a much larger clone differs from it by one base. This chain links TRBV14 with TRBJ1-1; D is undetermined. The CDR3 extends over 14 amino acids. V was shortened by 1 base and J by 1 base, with 7 bases between the two germline ends. Germline CDR1 SGHDN, CDR2 FVKESK. The CDR3 loop is CASSQAGSNTEAFF. The CDR3 DNA sequence: TGTGCCAGCAGCCAAGCCGGGTCGAACACTGAAGCTTTCTTT.

The V and J genes are TRBV4-1 and TRBJ1-5; the D gene is possibly TRBD1 (5 bases). This CDR3 is built from 16 residues. V dropped 0 bases and J dropped 3 bases, with 12 bases sitting between them. Looked up from germline, CDR1 is MGHRA and CDR2 is YSYEKL. In DNA, the CDR3 is TGCGCCAGCAGCCAAGATTGGGGGGGAGACAATCAGCCCCAGCATTTT. Protein sequence: CASSQDWGGDNQPQHF.

The chain employs TRBV12-3 or TRBV12-4 and TRBJ1-3; D is uncertain. The CDR3 totals 13 residues. Trimming pared 5 bases from V and 0 bases from J, leaving 5 bases between. DNA for the CDR3: TGTGCCAGCAGTCGGGACTCTGGAAACACCATATATTTT. Protein sequence: CASSRDSGNTIYF.

This clonotype was picked up many times. The chain uses TRBV12-3 or TRBV12-4 and TRBJ1-1; D is undetermined. The CDR3 sequence is 15 residues long. V was shortened by 4 bases and J by 1 base, with 13 bases between the two germline ends. The CDR3 is CASSSEWRGNTEAFF. CDR3 nucleotide sequence: TGTGCCAGCAGTTCCGAATGGAGAGGGAACACTGAAGCTTTCTTT.

This clonotype was recorded at least ten times. The V call is TRBV3-1, the J call TRBJ2-2; D ambiguous. Between the trimmed V and J ends, which lost 0 bases and 4 bases, there was a span of 9 bases. The CDR3 is 15 residues long. Germline loops: CDR1 LGHDT, CDR2 YNNKEL (reference sequence). In DNA form, the CDR3 reads TGTGCCAGCAGCCAAGATCGCTCGGGCACCGGGGAGCTGTTTTTT. Residues: CASSQDRSGTGELFF. Complete variable domain (other parts from reference TRBV3-1 and TRBJ2-2): DTAVSQTPKYLVTQMGNDKSIKCEQNLGHDTMYWYKQDSKKFLKIMFSYNNKELIINETVPNRFSPKSPDKAHLNLHINSLELGDSAVYFCASSQDRSGTGELFFGEGSRLTVL.

This clonotype has just a few counts. The chain joins TRBV18 to TRBJ2-7; TRBD1 agrees at 7 bases. The V segment lost 3 bases and the J segment 3 bases; nucleotides outside the gene matches: 5. Germline CDR1 and CDR2: KGHSH and LQKENI. CDR3 length: 14 residues. The CDR3 loop reads CASSPGQAYYEQYF. The CDR3 coding sequence is TGTGCCAGCTCACCCGGACAGGCATACTACGAGCAGTACTTC.

This clonotype has ten or more counts. The chain uses TRBV12-3 or TRBV12-4 and TRBJ1-4; the D is unclear. V lost 1 base and J 3 bases, leaving 6 bases between the germline ends. The CDR3 is 14 amino acids. CDR3 region: CASSLEGSNEKLFF. CDR3 nucleotide sequence: TGTGCCAGCAGTTTAGAGGGTTCTAATGAAAAACTGTTTTTT.

V usage is TRBV7-2 and J usage is TRBJ1-1; tentatively, D is TRBD1 (5 bases). The CDR3 is made up of 21 amino acids. The V and J ends lost 2 bases and 0 bases respectively, with 28 bases between them. Germline CDR1 SGHTA, CDR2 FQGNSA. The CDR3 DNA is TGTGCCAGCAGCTTATCCAGCTCTTCAAGGGCAGGGCGCGGGTTGAACACTGAAGCTTTCTTT. Amino acid sequence: CASSLSSSSRAGRGLNTEAFF.

This clonotype was seen at least ten times. V and J are TRBV11-2 and TRBJ2-7; 7 bases line up with TRBD1. With V trimmed by 5 bases and J by 6 bases, 7 bases remained unmatched. CDR3 size: 13 residues. Per germline, CDR1 SGHAT and CDR2 FQNNGV. CDR3 sequence reads: CASSQTGSGEQYF. DNA of the CDR3: TGTGCCAGCAGCCAGACAGGGTCGGGCGAGCAGTACTTC.

This clonotype was seen ten or more times. The gene calls are TRBV11-2 and TRBJ2-1; 10 nucleotides line up with TRBD1. This CDR3 spans 16 amino acids. CDR1 and CDR2 (germline): SGHAT, FQNNGV. Trimming cost V 4 bases and J 5 bases; bases outside gene matches: 8. The DNA of the CDR3 is TGTGCCAGCAGCTCCCCAGGGACAGGGGATAACAATGAGCAGTTCTTC. It specifies CASSSPGTGDNNEQFF.

In this sample, this clonotype turned up many times. The chain couples TRBV2 to TRBJ1-5; 10 positions match TRBD1. The V and J ends lost 8 bases and 1 base, in that order; junction bases with no gene match: 8. The germline CDR1 and CDR2 sequences are SNHLY and FYNNEI. The CDR3 covers 16 residues. Here the CDR3 DNA reads TGTGCCAGCCACCGGGACAGGGGTATAAGCAATCAGCCCCAGCATTTT. Translating gives CASHRDRGISNQPQHF.

This clonotype occurred a few times. V and J are TRBV6-5 and TRBJ2-7; possible D gene TRBD2, 7 bases. CDR1 is MNHEY, CDR2 SVGAGI, per germline. CDR3 size: 16 residues. V was cut by 0 bases and J by 5 bases, with 17 bases left in between. The CDR3 sequence is CASSYSGGAAAHEQYF. Here the CDR3 DNA reads TGTGCCAGCAGTTACTCAGGGGGGGCCGCGGCCCACGAGCAGTACTTC.

The chain has TRBV28 and TRBJ2-1, with 11 bases that match TRBD1. The CDR3 runs to 15 residues. The germline V gene has CDR1 MDHEN and CDR2 SYDVKM. V shed 6 bases and J 8 bases; nucleotides not matched to a gene: 9. CDR3 region: CASRTRTGGRDEQFF. CDR3 nucleotide sequence: TGTGCCAGCAGGACTCGGACAGGGGGCCGGGATGAGCAGTTCTTC.

This clonotype appeared many times. The CDR3 region is CASSLYRDNEQFF. The CDR3 DNA is TGTGCCAGCAGTTTGTACAGGGACAATGAGCAGTTCTTC. The chain carries TRBV28 and TRBJ2-1, with D possibly matching TRBD1 (6 bases). Per germline, CDR1 MDHEN and CDR2 SYDVKM. The V gene lost 3 bases and the J gene lost 5 bases, with 8 bases spanning the gap. The CDR3 spans 13 residues.

The chain carries TRBV10-3 and TRBJ2-3; 9 bases are a match to TRBD2. This CDR3 spans 16 amino acids. CDR1 is ENHRY, CDR2 SYGVKD, per germline. With 5 bases clipped from V and 0 bases from J, the junction kept 6 bases outside the gene matches. The CDR3 here is CAISLTSGLSTDTQYF. The DNA of the CDR3 is TGTGCCATCAGTCTTACTAGCGGGCTTAGCACAGATACGCAGTATTTT.

This clonotype was counted many times. The chain recombines TRBV30 with TRBJ2-3, with 10 bases identical to TRBD2. V lost 4 bases and J lost 5; bases outside the gene matches: 6. Looked up from germline, CDR1 is GTSNPN and CDR2 is SVGIG (reference sequence). The CDR3 is 14 residues long. The CDR3 sequence: CAWNSGRAGDTQYF. The DNA of the CDR3 is TGTGCCTGGAACAGCGGGAGGGCCGGAGATACGCAGTATTTT.

This clonotype was seen more than once but under ten times. V and J are TRBV2 and TRBJ2-2, with 10 positions matching TRBD2. The CDR3 sequence is 19 residues long. V lost 7 bases to trimming and J lost 0 bases; unmatched junction nucleotides: 14. Germline loops: CDR1 SNHLY, CDR2 FYNNEI. Written as DNA, the CDR3 is TGTGCCAGCATTGCTCGGCTAGCGGGAGTCCTCGCGAACACCGGGGAGCTGTTTTTT. This sequence encodes CASIARLAGVLANTGELFF. The entire variable domain, with the rest obtained from reference TRBV2 and TRBJ2-2, is as follows: EPEVTQTPSHQVTQMGQEVILRCVPISNHLYFYWYRQILGQKVEFLVSFYNNEISEKSEIFDDQFSVERPDGSNFTLKIRSTKLEDSAMYFCASIARLAGVLANTGELFFGEGSRLTVL.

This clonotype was detected once. The chain combines TRBV11-2 with TRBJ2-7; D unclear. The CDR3 is made up of 12 amino acids. The V gene lost 8 bases and the J gene lost 6 bases, with 14 bases spanning the gap. Germline CDR1 is SGHAT and CDR2 is FQNNGV. In DNA, the CDR3 is TGTGCCAGCTCAAGGGTAGGTTTCGAGCAGTACTTC. This codes for CASSRVGFEQYF.

The genes are TRBV3-1 and TRBJ1-5, with 7 bases aligning to TRBD1. Germline lookup yields CDR1 LGHDT and CDR2 YNNKEL (reference sequence). V trimming: 4 bases; J trimming: 5 bases; junction bases outside the gene matches: 5. The CDR3 contains 14 residues. CDR3: CASSLTGTHQPQHF. In nucleotides, the CDR3 is TGTGCCAGCAGCCTGACAGGGACCCATCAGCCCCAGCATTTT.